This TCR beta chain was identified in a study of blood T cell repertoires in COVID-19. Study summary: From the United States, Italy and Spain came samples of acute and convalescent COVID-19. From T cells, B-cell-depleted T cells, or PBMCs came the material, which was cDNA or gDNA.

Germline V gene sequence: CDR1 SEHNR, CDR2 FQNEAQ (reference sequence). The CDR3 runs 15 residues. The J segment lost 7 bases and the V segment lost 5 bases, leaving 6 bases of the junction unmatched. Authors' analysis steps: Amplifying reference gene primers gave estimates of nucleated cell counts. The data were produced by immunoSEQ multiplex PCR, yet TCRdb's version contains in-frame clones alone and is incomplete. The V and J calls and clone size are taken from that table; D and trimming were inferred from the DNA. The sample holds around 85,000 clones; 90% are singletons and the top ten take around 4.5%.

The material sequenced was peripheral blood. The TCR comes from an elderly woman with active or convalescent COVID-19. The rearrangement links TRBV7-9 to TRBJ1-6; 9 bases line up with TRBD1. CDR3 bases: TGTGCCAGCAGCCCTCCCGGACAGGGGAATTCACCCCTCCACTTT. Translation gives CASSPPGQGNSPLHF.